A selection of T cell receptor beta chains follows, all from one sample in a study of response to subunit inactivated influenza vaccine. One entry per CDR3 protein, called by TCRdb with MiXCR from the RT-PCR reads. The sample holds 500,000 to 550,000 distinct CDR3 sequences, approximately 7.6% seen once. The starting material was PBMCs from blood, obtained around 2 years after vaccination. These receptor sequences come from a man aged 45 to 75 who received an inactivated influenza vaccine. Both conserved end residues are part of each CDR3. The D gene is left open where the match is weak. The size entry is marked missing in some rows and otherwise reads once, few, many or a size class.

D gene | clone size | J gene | V gene | CDR3 DNA | CDR3 protein
TRBD1 | many | TRBJ1-1 | TRBV5-1 | TGCGCCAGCAGCTTGGTCGGGGACAGTGAAGCTTTCTTT | CASSLVGDSEAFF
TRBD1 | many | TRBJ2-1 | TRBV12-3/TRBV12-4 | TGTGCCAGCAGTTTAGGACAGGGCCAGTTCTTC | CASSLGQGQFF
TRBD1 | . | TRBJ2-7 | TRBV6-2/TRBV6-3 | TGTGCCAGCAGTTACGGTGACAGGGTAAGAAATTACTTC | CASSYGDRVRNYF
. | few | TRBJ2-6 | TRBV11-1 | TGTGCCAGCAGCTTTACCCGCACCCGTTATTCTGGGGCCAACGTCCTGACTTTC | CASSFTRTRYSGANVLTF
. | few | TRBJ2-1 | TRBV4-3 | TGCGCCAGCAGCCAACTTATCTCCTACAATGAGCAGTTCTTC | CASSQLISYNEQFF
TRBD2 | . | TRBJ2-1 | TRBV6-5 | TGTGCCAGCAGTTACTCGGGACTAGATCCGTTCTTC | CASSYSGLDPFF
. | . | TRBJ2-5 | TRBV5-4 | TGTGCCAGCATACGGCCCCAAGAGACCCAGTACTTC | CASIRPQETQYF
. | . | TRBJ2-7 | TRBV6-2/TRBV6-3 | TGTGCCAGCAGCCCCCCGGGACACCTCTACGAGCAGTACTTC | CASSPPGHLYEQYF
. | many | TRBJ2-1 | TRBV5-1 | TGCGCCAGCAGCCAAACAACAGGGGAGGGTGAGCAGTTCTTC | CASSQTTGEGEQFF
. | . | TRBJ2-7 | TRBV28 | TGTGCCAGCGGCCCTCAAGGATTCTCGACCTACGAGCAGTACTTC | CASGPQGFSTYEQYF
. | few | TRBJ1-4 | TRBV29-1 | TGCAGCGTTCTAAAGGCCAACAGGGAGAGTGTTTTT | CSVLKANRESVF
. | many | TRBJ1-1 | TRBV4-3 | TGCGCCAGCAGCCAGACGACCGGCCCCCTAGGCGAAGCTTTCTTT | CASSQTTGPLGEAFF
. | once | TRBJ1-1 | TRBV29-1 | TGCAGCGTTGCCTGGTCGTCGAACACTGAAGCTTTCTTT | CSVAWSSNTEAFF
. | . | TRBJ2-2 | TRBV7-9 | TGTGCCAGCAGCTTAGCTGGGCCGGACGGGGAGCTGTTTTTT | CASSLAGPDGELFF
. | few | TRBJ1-1 | TRBV7-9 | TGTGCCAGCAGCTCCCGGGGTTGGACTGAAGCTTTCTTT | CASSSRGWTEAFF
TRBD1 | . | TRBJ2-2 | TRBV7-8 | TGTGCCAGCAACAGGGGTTGGAACACCGGGGAGCTGTTTTTT | CASNRGWNTGELFF
. | few | TRBJ1-5 | TRBV4-1 | TGCGCCAGCAGAGAAAGGGCGGGGCGGGATCAGCCCCAGCATTTT | CASRERAGRDQPQHF
TRBD2 | . | TRBJ2-1 | TRBV6-1 | TGTGCCAGCAGGCTGAGTGGGGCGGGGGGCCATGGTGAGCAGTTCTTC | CASRLSGAGGHGEQFF
. | few | TRBJ2-5 | TRBV7-2 | TGTGCCAGCAGCCCAGGGAGTAGTGAGACCCAGTACTTC | CASSPGSSETQYF
. | many | TRBJ1-1 | TRBV5-1 | TGCGCCAGCATGAAAAGAGACAAGAGTGAAGCTTTCTTT | CASMKRDKSEAFF
. | . | TRBJ2-7 | TRBV12-3/TRBV12-4 | TGTGCCAGCACCTCCCCCGAGCGAACCCACGAGCAGTACTTC | CASTSPERTHEQYF
. | . | TRBJ1-2 | TRBV3-1 | TGTGCCAGCAGCCCGGGGGCGCCGCCTTATGGCTACACCTTC | CASSPGAPPYGYTF
. | . | TRBJ1-1 | TRBV15 | TGTGCCACCAGCAGAGATTATGCGGAAGACACTGAAGCTTTCTTT | CATSRDYAEDTEAFF
. | few | TRBJ1-6 | TRBV5-1 | TGCGCCAGCAGCTTGGAGGGCCAGGGAAATTCACCCCTCCACTTT | CASSLEGQGNSPLHF
. | few | TRBJ2-7 | TRBV20-1 | TGCAGTGCTAGAGGGATGGATAGCGGAAACGCCTACGAGCAGTACTTC | CSARGMDSGNAYEQYF
TRBD1 | few | TRBJ2-2 | TRBV5-1 | TGCGCCAGCAGCTTGACAGGGGGCAGGACCGGGGAGCTGTTTTTT | CASSLTGGRTGELFF
TRBD2 | few | TRBJ2-7 | TRBV7-2 | TGTGCCAGCAGCTTAGCCCTAGCGGGATCCCTATCTACCTACGAGCAGTACTTC | CASSLALAGSLSTYEQYF
. | many | TRBJ2-7 | TRBV7-9 | TGTGCCAGCAGCTCAGGGTTCTACGAGCAGTACTTC | CASSSGFYEQYF
. | . | TRBJ2-7 | TRBV10-3 | TGTGCCATCAGTGATAAGGGCGGTACCTACGAGCAGTACTTC | CAISDKGGTYEQYF
TRBD2 | few | TRBJ2-7 | TRBV6-1 | TGTGCCAGCAGACCCTCCGGGACTAGCCGAAACTACGAGCAGTACTTC | CASRPSGTSRNYEQYF
TRBD1 | many | TRBJ2-1 | TRBV5-1 | TGCGCCAGCAGCTTGGTACCCGGGACAGCCTACAATGAGCAGTTCTTC | CASSLVPGTAYNEQFF
. | few | TRBJ1-5 | TRBV5-6 | TGTGCCAGCAGCTTGGCCGAGCAAAATCAGCCCCAGCATTTT | CASSLAEQNQPQHF
. | few | TRBJ1-1 | TRBV5-1 | TGCGCCAGCAGCTTGGAGGGCGGTGAAGCTTTCTTT | CASSLEGGEAFF
TRBD2 | few | TRBJ2-7 | TRBV20-1 | TGCAGTGCTAGAGCCGGGACTAGCGGGTCCTACGAGCAGTACTTC | CSARAGTSGSYEQYF
TRBD2 | many | TRBJ2-3 | TRBV5-1 | TGCGCCAGCAGCTTGTTTCTAGCGGGAGGGCAAAGTACGCAGTATTTT | CASSLFLAGGQSTQYF
TRBD1 | . | TRBJ2-3 | TRBV4-3 | TGCGCCAGCAGCCAAGAGACAGGGCGCACAGATACGCAGTATTTT | CASSQETGRTDTQYF
. | few | TRBJ2-3 | TRBV12-3/TRBV12-4 | TGTGCCAGCAGTTTCTCCTCCAGGGTTGGCACGCAGTATTTT | CASSFSSRVGTQYF
TRBD2 | few | TRBJ2-7 | TRBV6-2/TRBV6-3 | TGTGCCAGCAGTTCCAAGTTTGATAGCGGGAGGCCCCCCGGGGAGCAGTACTTC | CASSSKFDSGRPPGEQYF
. | many | TRBJ1-5 | TRBV6-6 | TGTGCCAGCAGTTACCGAAACTTGCCCCAGCATTTT | CASSYRNLPQHF
TRBD2 | few | TRBJ2-5 | TRBV20-1 | TGCAGTGCTAGAGATATACTAGCGGAGGGGACCCTTTTC | CSARDILAEGTLF
. | few | TRBJ2-6 | TRBV30 | TGTGCCTGGAGTGTAAAGCAACCTGGGGCCAACGTCCTGACTTTC | CAWSVKQPGANVLTF